This passage covers 18 T cell receptor beta chains from one sample sequenced in a study of blood T cell repertoires in COVID-19. Profiling relied on immunoSEQ multiplex PCR, and the TCRdb table lists in-frame clones only, not all of them. This sample has more than 95,000 clones; about nine tenths occur once, and the top ten carry about 7.4%. Sequencing was carried out using peripheral blood. The receptors derive from a man between 65 and 85 years old who had recovered from COVID-19.

V is TRBV5-1 and J is TRBJ2-7; TRBD1 might be the D (5 bases). The CDR3 totals 13 residues. V was cut by 1 base and J by 2 bases, with 7 bases left in between. Looked up from germline, CDR1 is SGHRS and CDR2 is YFSETQ. The CDR3 is CASSLTRAYEQYF. CDR3 DNA: TGCGCCAGCAGCTTGACCAGGGCCTACGAGCAGTACTTC.

The gene calls are TRBV7-2 and TRBJ2-5; tentative D call: TRBD1 (6 bases). This CDR3 contains 13 residues. V lost 2 bases and J 7 bases, leaving 11 bases between the germline ends. Looked up from germline, CDR1 is SGHTA and CDR2 is FQGNSA. The CDR3 nucleotides are TGTGCCAGCAGCTTAAACAGGGATGGGACCCAGTACTTC. It encodes CASSLNRDGTQYF. Looking up the rest from reference TRBV7-2 and TRBJ2-5 gives the full variable domain: GAGVSQSPSNKVTEKGKDVELRCDPISGHTALYWYRQSLGQGLEFLIYFQGNSAPDKSGLPSDRFSAERTGGSVSTLTIQRTQQEDSAVYLCASSLNRDGTQYFGPGTRLLVL.

V usage is TRBV29-1 and J usage is TRBJ2-5; 7 bases fit TRBD2. V shed 3 bases, J shed 0 bases, and the junction held 13 bases outside the gene matches. The CDR3 is 17 residues long. From germline, CDR1 is SQVTM and CDR2 ANQGSEA. Here the CDR3 reads CSVEGGLAASYQETQYF. The DNA for the CDR3 is TGCAGCGTTGAGGGCGGGCTAGCGGCTTCGTACCAAGAGACCCAGTACTTC.

This clone is a singleton in its sample. The CDR3 coding sequence is TGCGCCAGCAGCTTTACTCCTCGACAGGGGGCAGGAGAGACCCAGTACTTC. Encoded protein: CASSFTPRQGAGETQYF. V gene TRBV5-1 combines with J gene TRBJ2-5; 10 bases align to TRBD1. The CDR3 totals 17 residues. Germline lookup yields CDR1 SGHRS and CDR2 YFSETQ. Unmatched junction bases numbered 11, after V lost 2 bases and J lost 4 bases.

This CDR3 reads CASSERASYNEQFF. CDR3 in DNA: TGCGCCAGTAGCGAGAGGGCCTCCTACAATGAGCAGTTCTTC. V gene TRBV5-1 combines with J gene TRBJ2-1, with a weak D call TRBD2 (5 bases). Germline-derived CDR1 and CDR2 are SGHRS and YFSETQ. This CDR3 spans 14 amino acids. The V end lost 8 bases, the J end lost 0 bases, and 12 bases lay between the germline ends.

The rearrangement links TRBV10-3 to TRBJ1-6; perhaps TRBD1 as D (5 bases). The CDR3 has 15 residues. Between the trimmed V and J ends, which lost 4 bases and 2 bases, there was a span of 9 bases. CDR1 is ENHRY, CDR2 SYGVKD, per germline. The DNA of the CDR3 is TGTGCCATCAGTGCTCAGGGAACCTATAATTCACCCCTCCACTTT. Protein sequence: CAISAQGTYNSPLHF.

The chain has TRBV20-1 and TRBJ2-1; possible D gene TRBD1, 5 bases. Germline V lookup: CDR1 DFQATT, CDR2 SNEGSKA (reference sequence). V shed 3 bases and J shed 5 bases, with 8 bases lying between them. The CDR3 extends over 12 amino acids. The CDR3 reads CSASTDNNEQFF. The CDR3 DNA reads as TGCAGTGCTAGTACGGACAACAATGAGCAGTTCTTC.

The chain carries TRBV27 and TRBJ1-5; a weak D match, TRBD1 (6 bases). V shed 2 bases and J shed 8 bases, with 13 bases lying between them. Per germline, CDR1 MNHEY and CDR2 SMNVEV (reference sequence). The CDR3 spans 14 residues. The CDR3 reads CASSLLQGLKPQHF. CDR3 in DNA: TGTGCCAGCAGTTTACTCCAGGGGTTAAAGCCCCAGCATTTT.

The rearrangement joins TRBV4-1 to TRBJ2-7; TRBD2 aligns across 14 bases. The CDR3 has 17 amino acids. CDR1 MGHRA and CDR2 YSYEKL come from the germline V gene. Trimming removed 3 bases from V and 4 bases from J; junction bases left unmatched: 8. CDR3 in amino acids: CASSQEIGLAGGYEQYF. CDR3 DNA sequence: TGCGCCAGCAGCCAGGAGATAGGACTAGCGGGAGGATACGAGCAGTACTTC.

The chain uses TRBV6-5 and TRBJ1-2; D may be TRBD1 (6 bases). The CDR3 is made up of 12 amino acids. Germline CDR1 MNHEY, CDR2 SVGAGI. V lost 6 bases to trimming and J lost 6 bases, with 11 bases between them. The CDR3 DNA is TGTGCCAGCAGGCACAGGGTCCATGGCTACACCTTC. Amino acid sequence: CASRHRVHGYTF.

This sequence joins TRBV4-2 and TRBJ2-7, with D possibly being TRBD1 (6 bases). The CDR3 spans 14 residues. Trimming left V 3 bases short and J 3 bases short, with 12 bases between. Germline V gene sequence: CDR1 LGHNA, CDR2 YNFKEQ. The CDR3 spells CASSQPGEIYEQYF. For the CDR3, the DNA is TGTGCCAGCAGCCAGCCAGGGGAAATCTACGAGCAGTACTTC.

The gene calls are TRBV27 and TRBJ2-5; the match to TRBD1 covers 7 bases. The CDR3 has 14 residues. V lost 4 bases and J lost 2; bases outside the gene matches: 4. Germline V CDR1 and CDR2: MNHEY, SMNVEV (reference sequence). The DNA for the CDR3 is TGTGCCAGCAGTTACCGGGACAGACAAGAGACCCAGTACTTC. Translating it yields CASSYRDRQETQYF.

The chain couples TRBV7-3 to TRBJ2-3, with 7 bases that match TRBD1. CDR1 and CDR2 (germline): SGHTA, FQGTGA. The trim removed 4 bases at V and 2 bases at J, leaving 6 bases unmatched. The CDR3 is 15 amino acids. Written as DNA, the CDR3 is TGTGCCAGCAGCTCCCGGACAGGTGCCACAGATACGCAGTATTTT. As protein: CASSSRTGATDTQYF.

The chain employs TRBV5-4 and TRBJ2-6; TRBD1 agrees at 7 bases. The germline V gene encodes CDR1 SGHNT and CDR2 YYREEE (reference sequence). V lost 4 bases, J lost 3 bases, and 7 bases stayed unmatched. CDR3 length: 16 amino acids. The CDR3 loop reads CASSNDRARGANVLTF. The CDR3 coding sequence is TGTGCCAGCAGCAACGACAGGGCGCGTGGGGCCAACGTCCTGACTTTC. Full variable domain (rest looked up from reference TRBV5-4 and TRBJ2-6): ETGVTQSPTHLIKTRGQQVTLRCSSQSGHNTVSWYQQALGQGPQFIFQYYREEENGRGNFPPRFSGLQFPNYSSELNVNALELDDSALYLCASSNDRARGANVLTFGAGSRLTVL.

This clone ranks as medium-sized (0.01 to 0.1%). This chain links TRBV28 with TRBJ2-5; 8 nucleotides match TRBD2. This CDR3 region has 15 residues. V was clipped by 5 bases and J by 2 bases; unmatched bases: 7. Germline V gives CDR1 MDHEN, CDR2 SYDVKM. The CDR3 loop is CASSVQLAVQETQYF. The DNA for the CDR3 is TGTGCCAGCAGTGTCCAACTAGCGGTACAAGAGACCCAGTACTTC.

In nucleotides, the CDR3 is TGTGCCATCAAGGAGCGGGGCTTAGACAATGAGCAGTTCTTC. Translation: CAIKERGLDNEQFF. The chain has TRBV10-3 and TRBJ2-1, with TRBD2 identical over 7 bases. V shed 7 bases and J 5 bases; nucleotides not matched to a gene: 8. The CDR3 extends over 14 amino acids. Germline V lookup: CDR1 ENHRY, CDR2 SYGVKD.

The V gene is TRBV4-1, the J gene TRBJ1-6, with D perhaps TRBD1 (6 bases). V was cut by 4 bases and J by 10 bases, with 17 bases left in between. CDR3 length equals 15 residues. Germline V lookup: CDR1 MGHRA, CDR2 YSYEKL. The CDR3 region is CASSPTLTGGSPLHF. In DNA, the CDR3 is TGCGCCAGCAGCCCGACCCTGACAGGTGGCTCACCCCTCCACTTT.

The genes are TRBV29-1 and TRBJ1-2; unclear D gene. Per the germline V gene, CDR1 is SQVTM and CDR2 is ANQGSEA. Trimming left V 7 bases short and J 0 bases short, with 12 bases between. The CDR3 is made up of 13 amino acids. The CDR3 region has the DNA TGCAGCGCCCGGGGAGTCGCTAACTATGGCTACACCTTC. Its protein product is CSARGVANYGYTF.